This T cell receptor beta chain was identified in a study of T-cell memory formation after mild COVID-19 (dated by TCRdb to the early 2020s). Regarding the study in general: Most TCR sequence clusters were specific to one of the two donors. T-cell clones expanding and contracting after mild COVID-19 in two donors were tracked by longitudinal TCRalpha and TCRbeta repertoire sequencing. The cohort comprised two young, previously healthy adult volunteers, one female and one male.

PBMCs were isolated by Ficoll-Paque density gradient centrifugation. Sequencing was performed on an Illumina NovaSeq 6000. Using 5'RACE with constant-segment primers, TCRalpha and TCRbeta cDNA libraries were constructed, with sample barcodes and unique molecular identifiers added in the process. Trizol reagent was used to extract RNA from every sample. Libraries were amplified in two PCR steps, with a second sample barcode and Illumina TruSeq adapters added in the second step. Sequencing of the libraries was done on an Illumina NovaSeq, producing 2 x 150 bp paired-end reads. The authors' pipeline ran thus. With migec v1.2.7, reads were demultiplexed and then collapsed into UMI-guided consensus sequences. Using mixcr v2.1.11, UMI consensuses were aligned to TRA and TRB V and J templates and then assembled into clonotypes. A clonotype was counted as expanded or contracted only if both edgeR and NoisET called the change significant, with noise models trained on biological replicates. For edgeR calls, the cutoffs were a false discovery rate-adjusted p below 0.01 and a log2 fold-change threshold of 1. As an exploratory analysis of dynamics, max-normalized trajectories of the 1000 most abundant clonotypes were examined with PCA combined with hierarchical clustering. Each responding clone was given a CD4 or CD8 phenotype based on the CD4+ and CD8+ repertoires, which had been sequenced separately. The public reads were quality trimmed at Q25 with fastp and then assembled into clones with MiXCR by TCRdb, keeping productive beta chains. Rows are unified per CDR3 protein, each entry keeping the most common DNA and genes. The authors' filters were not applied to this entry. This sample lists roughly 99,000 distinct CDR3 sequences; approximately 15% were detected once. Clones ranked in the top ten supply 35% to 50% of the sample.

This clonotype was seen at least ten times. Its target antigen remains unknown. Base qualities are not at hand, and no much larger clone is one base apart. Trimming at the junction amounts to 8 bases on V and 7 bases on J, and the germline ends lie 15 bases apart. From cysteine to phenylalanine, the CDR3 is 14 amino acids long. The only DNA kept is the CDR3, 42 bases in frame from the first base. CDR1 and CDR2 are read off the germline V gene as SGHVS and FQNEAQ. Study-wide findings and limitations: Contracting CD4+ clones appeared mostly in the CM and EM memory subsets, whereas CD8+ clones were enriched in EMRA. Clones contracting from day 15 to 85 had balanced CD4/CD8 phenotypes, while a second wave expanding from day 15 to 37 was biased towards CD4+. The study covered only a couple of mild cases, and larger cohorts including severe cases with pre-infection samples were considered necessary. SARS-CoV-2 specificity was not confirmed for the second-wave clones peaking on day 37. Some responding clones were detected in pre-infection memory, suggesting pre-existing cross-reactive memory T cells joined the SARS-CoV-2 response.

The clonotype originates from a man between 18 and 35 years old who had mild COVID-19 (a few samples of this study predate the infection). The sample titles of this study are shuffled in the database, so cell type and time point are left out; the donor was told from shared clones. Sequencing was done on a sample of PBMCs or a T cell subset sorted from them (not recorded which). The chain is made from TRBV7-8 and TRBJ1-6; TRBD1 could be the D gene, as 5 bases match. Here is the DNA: TGTGCCAGCGGGTCAGGGATCTGGAATTCACCCCTCCACTTT. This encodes CASGSGIWNSPLHF.